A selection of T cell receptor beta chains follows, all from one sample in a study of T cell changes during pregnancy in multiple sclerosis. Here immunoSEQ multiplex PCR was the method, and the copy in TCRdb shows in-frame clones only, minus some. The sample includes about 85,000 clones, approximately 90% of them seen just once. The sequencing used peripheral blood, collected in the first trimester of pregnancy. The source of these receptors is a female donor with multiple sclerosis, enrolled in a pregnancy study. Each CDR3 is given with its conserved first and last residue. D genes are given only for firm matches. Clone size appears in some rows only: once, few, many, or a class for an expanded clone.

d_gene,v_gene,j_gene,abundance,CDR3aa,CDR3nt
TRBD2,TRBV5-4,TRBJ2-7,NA,CASSSSLTSGISYEQYF,TGTGCCAGCAGCTCATCACTCACTAGCGGGATCTCCTACGAGCAGTACTTC
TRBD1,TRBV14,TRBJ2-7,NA,CASSHRQGTYEQYF,TGTGCCAGCAGCCACAGACAGGGTACCTACGAGCAGTACTTC
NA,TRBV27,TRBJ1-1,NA,CASSFRVGPASNKPTNTEAFF,TGTGCCAGCAGTTTCCGAGTGGGGCCCGCCTCAAACAAACCCACAAACACTGAAGCTTTCTTT
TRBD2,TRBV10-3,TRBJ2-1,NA,CAISESPRQRGLAGGSNEQFF,TGTGCCATCAGTGAGTCTCCGCGCCAAAGGGGACTAGCGGGGGGAAGCAATGAGCAGTTCTTC
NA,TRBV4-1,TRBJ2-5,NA,CASSQVRVETQYF,TGCGCCAGCAGCCAAGTTCGGGTAGAGACCCAGTACTTC
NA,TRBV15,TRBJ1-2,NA,CATREGGERGYTF,TGTGCCACCAGAGAAGGGGGAGAACGGGGCTACACCTTC
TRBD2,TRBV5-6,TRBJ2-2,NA,CASSTPGLDTGELFF,TGTGCCAGCAGTACACCGGGACTAGACACCGGGGAGCTGTTTTTT
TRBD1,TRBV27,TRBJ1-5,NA,CASSLGTGNDQPQHF,TGTGCCAGCAGTTTAGGGACAGGGAATGATCAGCCCCAGCATTTT
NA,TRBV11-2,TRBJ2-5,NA,CASSLGAAFLQETQYF,TGTGCCAGCAGCTTAGGGGCTGCGTTTCTTCAAGAGACCCAGTACTTC
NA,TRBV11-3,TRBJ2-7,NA,CASSPLRGPYEQYF,TGTGCCAGCAGCCCCCTCCGGGGTCCCTACGAGCAGTACTTC
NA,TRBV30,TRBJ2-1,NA,CACYPGQGPNEQFF,TGTGCCTGTTACCCCGGGCAGGGGCCGAATGAGCAGTTCTTC
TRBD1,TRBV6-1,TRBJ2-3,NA,CASMRGQYLSDTQYF,TGTGCCAGCATGAGGGGGCAGTATCTGTCAGATACGCAGTATTTT
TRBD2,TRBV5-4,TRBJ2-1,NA,CASSLMRGGNEQFF,TGTGCCAGCAGCTTGATGCGGGGGGGCAATGAGCAGTTCTTC
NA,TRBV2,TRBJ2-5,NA,CASSDSRGRETQYF,TGTGCCAGCAGTGATAGCAGGGGTCGAGAGACCCAGTACTTC
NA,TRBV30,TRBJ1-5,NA,CAWTEMGGQGGNQPQHF,TGTGCCTGGACCGAAATGGGAGGGCAGGGAGGCAATCAGCCCCAGCATTTT
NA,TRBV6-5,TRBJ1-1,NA,CASSYGTGNTEAFF,TGTGCCAGCAGTTACGGCACAGGAAACACTGAAGCTTTCTTT
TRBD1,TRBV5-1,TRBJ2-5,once,CASSSQDRVQETQYF,TGCGCCAGCAGCTCCCAGGACAGGGTGCAAGAGACCCAGTACTTC
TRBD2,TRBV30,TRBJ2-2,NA,CAWRGAGGLNTGELFF,TGTGCCTGGAGGGGAGCGGGGGGGCTAAACACCGGGGAGCTGTTTTTT
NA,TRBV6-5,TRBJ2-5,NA,CASSYSDRSQETQYF,TGTGCCAGCAGTTACTCCGACAGGAGCCAAGAGACCCAGTACTTC
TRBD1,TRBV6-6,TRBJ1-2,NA,CASSPGTGGSYGYTF,TGTGCCAGCAGTCCCGGGACAGGGGGCTCCTATGGCTACACCTTC
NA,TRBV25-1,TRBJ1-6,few,CASSEGGPHSPLHF,TGTGCCAGCAGTGAGGGAGGGCCCCATTCACCCCTCCACTTT
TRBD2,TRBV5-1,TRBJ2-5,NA,CASSLFGRAGGETQYF,TGCGCCAGCAGCTTGTTCGGCCGCGCGGGAGGGGAGACCCAGTACTTC
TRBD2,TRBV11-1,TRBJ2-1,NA,CASSHGTSGSNEQFF,TGTGCCAGCAGCCACGGGACTAGCGGGAGCAATGAGCAGTTCTTC
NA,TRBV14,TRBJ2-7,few,CASSQDTEYEQYF,TGTGCCAGCAGCCAAGATACGGAGTACGAGCAGTACTTC
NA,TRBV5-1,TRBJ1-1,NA,CASSLVAGGTEAFF,TGCGCCAGCAGCTTGGTTGCGGGGGGAACTGAAGCTTTCTTT
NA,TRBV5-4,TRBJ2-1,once,CASSLMGHEQFF,TGTGCCAGCAGCTTAATGGGGCATGAGCAGTTCTTC
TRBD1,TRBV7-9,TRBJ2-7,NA,CASSLEDRRYEQYF,TGTGCCAGCAGCTTAGAGGACAGGCGATACGAGCAGTACTTC
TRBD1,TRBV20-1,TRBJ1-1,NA,CSGGPGGEAFF,TGCAGTGGGGGCCCAGGGGGCGAAGCTTTCTTT
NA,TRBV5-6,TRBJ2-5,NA,CASSDPRRAQETQYF,TGTGCCAGCAGCGATCCACGCAGGGCCCAAGAGACCCAGTACTTC
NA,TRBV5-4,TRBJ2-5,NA,CASSLVGRGTGETQYF,TGTGCCAGCAGCTTGGTTGGCAGGGGGACTGGGGAGACCCAGTACTTC
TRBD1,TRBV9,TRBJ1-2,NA,CASSPDQGAGYGYTF,TGTGCCAGCAGCCCAGATCAGGGGGCGGGCTATGGCTACACCTTC
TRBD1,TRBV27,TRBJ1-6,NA,CASRRTGGFWDSPLHF,TGTGCCAGCAGGCGCACAGGGGGCTTTTGGGATTCACCCCTCCACTTT
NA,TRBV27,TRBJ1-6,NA,CASSLGAEGSYNSPLHF,TGTGCCAGCAGTTTGGGGGCCGAGGGCTCCTATAATTCACCCCTCCACTTT
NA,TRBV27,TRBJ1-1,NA,CASSLRGTSNTEAFF,TGTGCCAGCAGTTTAAGGGGGACATCGAACACTGAAGCTTTCTTT
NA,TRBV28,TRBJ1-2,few,CASRPTGYGYTF,TGTGCCAGCAGACCGACAGGCTATGGCTACACCTTC
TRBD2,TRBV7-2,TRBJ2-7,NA,CASSLALAGVLNEQYF,TGTGCCAGCAGCTTAGCTTTAGCGGGAGTTCTTAACGAGCAGTACTTC
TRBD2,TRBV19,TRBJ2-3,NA,CASEGPERGAEDTQYF,TGTGCCTCTGAAGGTCCGGAGCGGGGGGCAGAAGATACGCAGTATTTT
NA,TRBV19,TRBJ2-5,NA,CASSPTGNKETQYF,TGTGCCAGTAGTCCAACCGGGAATAAAGAGACCCAGTACTTC
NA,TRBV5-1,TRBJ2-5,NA,CASSLDGETQYF,TGCGCCAGCAGCTTGGACGGGGAGACCCAGTACTTC
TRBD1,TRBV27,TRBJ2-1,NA,CASSLLSRGRNEQFF,TGTGCCAGCAGTTTATTGTCCAGGGGGCGGAATGAGCAGTTCTTC
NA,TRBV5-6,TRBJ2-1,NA,CASSSVLGDEQFF,TGTGCCAGCAGCTCTGTCCTAGGTGATGAGCAGTTCTTC
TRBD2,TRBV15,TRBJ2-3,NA,CATSRGGAGGPADTQYF,TGTGCCACCAGCAGGGGTGGGGCGGGAGGGCCGGCAGATACGCAGTATTTT
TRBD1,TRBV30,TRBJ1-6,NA,CAWSMRAGGLGSYNSPLHF,TGTGCCTGGAGTATGAGGGCAGGGGGCTTGGGTTCCTATAATTCACCCCTCCACTTT
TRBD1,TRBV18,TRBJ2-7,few,CASSPQRGQGYEQYF,TGTGCCAGCTCACCCCAACGAGGACAGGGTTACGAGCAGTACTTC
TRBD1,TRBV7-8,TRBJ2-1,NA,CASSNHRIGGTSWNEQFF,TGTGCCAGCAGCAACCATCGAATAGGGGGCACCAGCTGGAATGAGCAGTTCTTC
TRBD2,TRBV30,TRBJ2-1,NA,CAWSVTGTSGNNEQFF,TGTGCCTGGAGTGTGACCGGGACTAGCGGGAACAATGAGCAGTTCTTC
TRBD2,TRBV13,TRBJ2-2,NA,CASSGGLREGNTGELFF,TGTGCCAGCAGCGGTGGCCTTAGGGAGGGGAACACCGGGGAGCTGTTTTTT
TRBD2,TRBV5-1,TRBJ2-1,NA,CASSSGLAGAFHEQFF,TGCGCCAGCAGCTCAGGACTAGCGGGAGCGTTCCATGAGCAGTTCTTC
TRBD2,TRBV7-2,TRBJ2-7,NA,CASSPKMGLAGAIVEQYF,TGTGCCAGCAGCCCCAAGATGGGGCTAGCGGGGGCCATAGTGGAGCAGTACTTC
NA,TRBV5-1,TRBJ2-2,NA,CASSLAGTRRNTGELFF,TGCGCCAGCAGCTTGGCCGGGACACGGAGGAACACCGGGGAGCTGTTTTTT
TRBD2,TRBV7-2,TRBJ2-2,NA,CASSLGTSLTSGELFF,TGTGCCAGCAGCTTGGGGACTAGCCTTACGTCCGGGGAGCTGTTTTTT